The T cell receptor beta chain described here comes from a study of cytomegalovirus exposure and HLA in healthy donors. PCR involved 60 Vbeta and 13 Jbeta primers. Only in-frame clones appear in the TCRdb table, and some are missing; sequencing was by immunoSEQ multiplex PCR. The sample includes some 140,000 clones, 60% to 80% seen only once; the top ten take roughly 1%. The CDR3 is 15 amino acids. CDR1 and CDR2 (germline): SGHRS, YFSETQ. J gave up 1 base and V 4 bases, and 3 bases lay outside the gene matches. General study findings and limits: The authors assumed roughly uniform sequencing depth across donors for presence/absence analyses.

To note about this clone: What it binds is not known.

Sequences were obtained from PBMCs. The TCR originated in a man younger than 35 in good health and CMV-seronegative. J is TRBJ1-1 and V is TRBV5-1, with 11 bases lining up with TRBD1. The CDR3 is CASSAGTGGNTEAFF. The CDR3 DNA sequence: TGCGCCAGCAGCGCCGGGACAGGGGGGAACACTGAAGCTTTCTTT.